This is a list of T cell receptor beta chains from one sample in a study of T-cell reconstitution after alpha-beta-depleted transplantation in children. TCRdb re-called the PCR reads with MiXCR, one entry per CDR3 protein. The data hold 440,000 or so distinct CDR3 sequences, with around two fifths observed a single time. The specimen was PBMCs, collected before TCRalphabeta/CD19-depleted stem cell transplant. The receptors come from a girl aged 2-10 years with aplastic anemia, due to receive a stem cell transplant. The CDR3 runs from the conserved cysteine through the conserved F or W. D genes are given only for firm matches. Some rows mark clone size as missing; the rest say once, few, many or name a class of expanded clone.

v_call	d_call	clone_size	j_call	cdr3_nt	cdr3_aa
TRBV7-2	NA	NA	TRBJ2-5	TGTGCCAGCAGCACCATCTTGGAGACCCAGTACTTC	CASSTILETQYF
TRBV29-1	NA	once	TRBJ2-7	TGCAGCGTTGGGGCAGGGGATACCTACGAGCAGTACTTC	CSVGAGDTYEQYF
TRBV6-5	TRBD2	NA	TRBJ2-3	TGTGCCAGCAGTTACTTCGGGCGGGAGCGACATACGCAGTATTTT	CASSYFGRERHTQYF
TRBV30	TRBD2	NA	TRBJ2-3	TGTGCCTGGCGACTAGCGGGAGGAACAGATACGCAGTATTTT	CAWRLAGGTDTQYF
TRBV2	NA	NA	TRBJ1-6	TGTGCCAGCAGTGGGGCCCAGCGAGGGTCACCCCTCCACTTT	CASSGAQRGSPLHF
TRBV6-6	NA	NA	TRBJ1-2	TGTGCCAGCAGTTACCCGATGGGCTATGGCTACACCTTC	CASSYPMGYGYTF
TRBV15	TRBD2	few	TRBJ2-2	TGTGCCACCAGCAGAAATAGCGGGAGCGGGGAGCTGTTTTTT	CATSRNSGSGELFF
TRBV28	NA	NA	TRBJ2-1	TGTGCCAGCAGTTACAGACAGTACAATGAGCAGTTCTTC	CASSYRQYNEQFF
TRBV5-1	NA	few	TRBJ2-3	TGCGCCAGCAGCCCGGGTGGGGGTGAGAGCGGTACGCAGTATTTT	CASSPGGGESGTQYF
TRBV28	NA	NA	TRBJ1-5	TGTGCCAGCAGTTTAAGGCTGGGGGTCAATCAGCCCCAGCATTTT	CASSLRLGVNQPQHF
TRBV28	TRBD1	NA	TRBJ2-7	TGTGCCACTATAATCGCAGGGGGCGCAGCTTCCGAGCAGTACTTC	CATIIAGGAASEQYF
TRBV5-1	NA	many	TRBJ2-5	TGCGCCAGCACGTCCCACTCTCTCGAAGAGTTTCTCCAAGAGACCCAGTACTTC	CASTSHSLEEFLQETQYF
TRBV15	NA	NA	TRBJ2-3	TGTGCCACCAGCAGGATCAGAACTAGCATAGGTGGGGATACGCAGTATTTT	CATSRIRTSIGGDTQYF
TRBV28	TRBD2	NA	TRBJ2-3	TGTGCCAGCAGTTTCCGGGGGAGGGCCGGTACGCAGTATTTT	CASSFRGRAGTQYF
TRBV7-2	NA	NA	TRBJ2-4	TGTGCCAGCAGCTTAGGTCCGACTAGAGGGAACATTCAGTACTTC	CASSLGPTRGNIQYF
TRBV5-1	NA	many	TRBJ2-1	TGCGCCAGCAGCTTGGGACTCTCCTACAATGAGCAGTTCTTC	CASSLGLSYNEQFF
TRBV6-1	TRBD1	NA	TRBJ1-1	TGTGCCAGCAGAACCACTGCCGGGACAGGGGGCCGGGGGAACACTGAAGCTTTCTTT	CASRTTAGTGGRGNTEAFF
TRBV29-1	NA	NA	TRBJ2-1	TGCAGCGTTGAAGATCACCCAGCTAGCGTACTAGGTGAGCAGTTCTTC	CSVEDHPASVLGEQFF
TRBV12-3/TRBV12-4	NA	many	TRBJ1-4	TGTGCCAGCAGGGTCTCGGGTGCAACTAATGAAAAACTGTTTTTT	CASRVSGATNEKLFF
TRBV10-3	NA	many	TRBJ1-1	TGTGCCATCAGGGGAACAGGGAACACTGAAGCTTTCTTT	CAIRGTGNTEAFF
TRBV6-2/TRBV6-3	TRBD1	few	TRBJ2-1	TGTGCCAGCAGTCGTAAGGGACAGGGGGACTACAATGAGCAGTTCTTC	CASSRKGQGDYNEQFF
TRBV15	TRBD2	NA	TRBJ2-3	TGTGCCACCAGCAGCCCCACCGGCGGCTCGCGGGGGGCCACGCAGTATTTT	CATSSPTGGSRGATQYF
TRBV28	NA	many	TRBJ1-1	TGTGCCAGCAGTTCGACCGGGACACCTAACACTGAAGCTTTCTTT	CASSSTGTPNTEAFF
TRBV5-5	TRBD1	NA	TRBJ1-2	TGTGCCAGCAGCTTGTCGGCACAGGGGAACTATGGCTACACCTTC	CASSLSAQGNYGYTF
TRBV20-1	NA	NA	TRBJ2-7	TGCAGTGCCACGGGACACGGGGCCTACGAGCAGTACTTC	CSATGHGAYEQYF
TRBV5-1	NA	NA	TRBJ1-1	TGCGCCAGCAGCGTGGGGGGCGCCAGCGAAGCTTTCTTT	CASSVGGASEAFF
TRBV5-1	TRBD1	few	TRBJ1-1	TGCGCCAGCAGCTTAGGGGGACAGATGAACACTGAAGCTTTCTTT	CASSLGGQMNTEAFF
TRBV5-8	NA	NA	TRBJ2-1	TGTGCCAGCAGCTTGTCTTGGGGGTATGAGCAGTTCTTC	CASSLSWGYEQFF
TRBV7-3	NA	NA	TRBJ1-1	TGTGCCAGCAGCCCCTCCGGGTATGGTGGCACTGAAGCTTTCTTT	CASSPSGYGGTEAFF
TRBV3-1	TRBD2	NA	TRBJ2-5	TGTGCCAGCAGCCAAAAGGTCCTAGCGGGAGAGACCCAGTACTTC	CASSQKVLAGETQYF
TRBV6-1	NA	many	TRBJ1-1	TGTGCCAGCACTAGGGGACAATTGAACACTGAAGCTTTCTTT	CASTRGQLNTEAFF
TRBV11-2	TRBD1	NA	TRBJ2-7	TGTGCCAGCAGCTTAATGGGACAGGTTCCCTACGAGCAGTACTTC	CASSLMGQVPYEQYF
TRBV11-2	TRBD1	NA	TRBJ1-1	TGTGCCAGCAGCTTAGTTGTCAGGGGGCGGGGAGGCTTTGAAGCTTTCTTT	CASSLVVRGRGGFEAFF
TRBV4-1	NA	once	TRBJ2-7	TGCGCCAGCAGCCAGAATCTAGGACAGCCCTACGAGCAGTACTTC	CASSQNLGQPYEQYF
TRBV28	NA	NA	TRBJ2-1	TGTGCCAGCATAATGCTAGCGCACAGAAATGAGCAGTTCTTC	CASIMLAHRNEQFF
TRBV12-3/TRBV12-4	TRBD2	NA	TRBJ2-1	TGTGCCAGCAGTTTTCGACTAGCGGGGAGGGATGAGCAGTTCTTC	CASSFRLAGRDEQFF
TRBV7-2	NA	many	TRBJ1-5	TGTGCCAGCAGCCTCCAATCGGGGAGCAATCAGCCCCAGCATTTT	CASSLQSGSNQPQHF
TRBV11-1	TRBD2	once	TRBJ2-3	TGTGCCAGCAGCTTAGCAAGCGGGAGTATCGGCACAGATACGCAGTATTTT	CASSLASGSIGTDTQYF
TRBV14	NA	few	TRBJ1-1	TGTGCCAGCAGCCAAGCGGCATTTGAAGCTTTCTTT	CASSQAAFEAFF
TRBV20-1	NA	NA	TRBJ2-3	TGCAGTGCTAGAATGCACCGGGATCTCATCACAGATACGCAGTATTTT	CSARMHRDLITDTQYF
TRBV5-5	TRBD2	few	TRBJ2-1	TGTGCCAGCAGCGTACTAGCGGGAGGGGACAATGAGCAGTTCTTC	CASSVLAGGDNEQFF
TRBV9	TRBD2	many	TRBJ2-5	TGTGCCAGCAGCGTAGGTAGCGGGAGCCGAGAGACCCAGTACTTC	CASSVGSGSRETQYF
TRBV12-3/TRBV12-4	NA	NA	TRBJ1-1	TGTGCCAGTATCAGGGGCCCCCCGAGCACTGAAGCTTTCTTT	CASIRGPPSTEAFF
TRBV20-1	NA	NA	TRBJ2-5	TGCAGTGCCCGAGGGAGCATGACGGAGACCCAGTACTTC	CSARGSMTETQYF
TRBV4-1	TRBD2	many	TRBJ2-1	TGCGCCAGCAGCCAAGATCGGGGGGGCGGGTTAAGAGAGCAGTTCTTC	CASSQDRGGGLREQFF